The T cell receptor beta chain described here comes from a study of T-cell reconstitution after alpha-beta-depleted transplantation in children. Study-wide findings and caveats: Roughly two months post-transplant, alpha-beta T cells reportedly originated from several hundred graft clones that had expanded.

The TCRbeta library incorporated unique molecular identifiers. Each CDR3 protein gets one entry after TCRdb re-called the PCR reads with MiXCR. Of 500,000 to 650,000 distinct CDR3 sequences in the sample, over 10% were seen once. This clonotype appeared many times. Its antigen is unknown. This clonotype was obtained from a male patient younger than 18 who had a stem cell transplant for acute myeloid leukemia, so the T cells may come from the graft donor. The sequenced sample was PBMCs, mostly from graft donor cells, obtained 360 days after TCRalphabeta/CD19-depleted stem cell transplant.

Here the CDR3 reads CASSLRLAVPYEQYF. The CDR3 coding sequence is TGCGCCAGCAGCTTGCGACTAGCGGTTCCCTACGAGCAGTACTTC. This chain joins TRBV5-1 and TRBJ2-7; 9 nucleotides line up with TRBD2. With V trimmed by 1 base and J by 2 bases, 4 bases remained unmatched. The CDR3 length is 15 residues. Germline assignment: CDR1 SGHRS and CDR2 YFSETQ.